This TCR beta chain was recovered during a study of blood T cell repertoires in COVID-19. Background on the study: From T cells, B-cell-depleted T cells, or PBMCs came the material, which was cDNA or gDNA.

The CDR3 sequence is 13 residues long. The V gene lost 2 bases and the J gene lost 3 bases, with 7 bases spanning the gap. Germline assignment: CDR1 MNHEY and CDR2 SVGEGT. Original handling: Amplification of reference gene primers was used by the study to estimate nucleated cell counts. Libraries were prepared by immunoSEQ multiplex PCR; TCRdb keeps only in-frame clonotypes and omits some of them. V and J calls and clone size are copied from that table; D and trimming were computed from the DNA. The table lists around 210,000 clones, about 86% of them singletons. Specimen: peripheral blood. V is TRBV6-2 or TRBV6-3 and J is TRBJ1-2; a possible D gene is TRBD1 (6 bases). The receptor was derived from a woman between 70 and 85 years old with acute or convalescent COVID-19. This chain's CDR3 is CASSYRQDYGYTF. CDR3 nucleotides: TGTGCCAGCAGTTACCGACAGGACTATGGCTACACCTTC.